This TCR beta chain came from a study of control samples from healthy donors and cancer patients. This CDR3 contains 14 residues. V lost 2 bases to trimming and J lost 0 bases, with 7 bases between them. CDR1 and CDR2 (germline): KGHSH, LQKENI. Sequenced by immunoSEQ multiplex PCR; TCRdb stores in-frame clones only, minus some. Of about 140,000 clones in the sample, roughly 92% are singletons; the top ten hold 11%. Material: blood. This sequence was found in a man under 40 in good health. V gene TRBV18 combines with J gene TRBJ1-1; D gene uncertain. CDR3 sequence: CASSPDQLNTEAFF. The CDR3 DNA reads TGTGCCAGCTCACCAGACCAATTGAACACTGAAGCTTTCTTT.